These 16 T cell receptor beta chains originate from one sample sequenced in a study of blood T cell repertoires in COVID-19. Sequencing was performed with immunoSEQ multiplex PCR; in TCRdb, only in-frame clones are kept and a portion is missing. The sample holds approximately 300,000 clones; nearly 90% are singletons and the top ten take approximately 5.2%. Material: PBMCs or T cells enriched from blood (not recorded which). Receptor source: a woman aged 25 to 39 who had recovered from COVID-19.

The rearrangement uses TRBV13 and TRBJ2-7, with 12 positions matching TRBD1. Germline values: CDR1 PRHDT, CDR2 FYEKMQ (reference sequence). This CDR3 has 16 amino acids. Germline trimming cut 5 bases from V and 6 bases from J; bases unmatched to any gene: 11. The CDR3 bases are TGTGCCAGCAGCCCCGGGACAGGGGGCTTGGGGGTCGAGCAGTACTTC. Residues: CASSPGTGGLGVEQYF. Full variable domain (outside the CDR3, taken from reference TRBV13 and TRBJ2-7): AAGVIQSPRHLIKEKRETATLKCYPIPRHDTVYWYQQGPGQDPQFLISFYEKMQSDKGSIPDRFSAQQFSDYHSELNMSSLELGDSALYFCASSPGTGGLGVEQYFGPGTRLTVT.

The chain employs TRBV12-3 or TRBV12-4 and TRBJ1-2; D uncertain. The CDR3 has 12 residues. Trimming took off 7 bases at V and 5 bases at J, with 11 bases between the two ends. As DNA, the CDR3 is TGTGCCAGCACTCTGACTGGGTATGGCTACACCTTC. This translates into CASTLTGYGYTF.

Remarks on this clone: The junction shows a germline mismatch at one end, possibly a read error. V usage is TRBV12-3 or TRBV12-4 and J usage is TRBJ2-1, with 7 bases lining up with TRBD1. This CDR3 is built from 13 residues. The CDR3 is CASQGQSLNQQFF. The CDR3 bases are TGTGCCAGCCAGGGACAGAGCCTCAATCAGCAGTTCTTC.

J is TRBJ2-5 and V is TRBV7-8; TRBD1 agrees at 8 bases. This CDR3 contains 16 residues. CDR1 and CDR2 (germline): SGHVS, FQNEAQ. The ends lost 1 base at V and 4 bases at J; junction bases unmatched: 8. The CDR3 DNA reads TGTGCCAGCAGCTTAGACGCGGCAGGGGGCAGAGAGACCCAGTACTTC. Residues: CASSLDAAGGRETQYF.

CDR3 sequence (DNA): TGTGCCGGACAGGGAGGTTGGAATCAGCCCCAGCATTTT. It encodes CAGQGGWNQPQHF. The rearrangement joins TRBV6-5 to TRBJ1-5, with 8 bases matching TRBD1. With V trimmed by 11 bases and J by 4 bases, 7 bases remained unmatched. The germline V gene has CDR1 MNHEY and CDR2 SVGAGI. The CDR3 length is 13 residues.

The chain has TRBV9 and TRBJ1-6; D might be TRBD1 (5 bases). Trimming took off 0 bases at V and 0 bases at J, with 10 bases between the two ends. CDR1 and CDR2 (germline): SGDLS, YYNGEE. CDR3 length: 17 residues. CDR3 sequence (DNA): TGTGCCAGCAGCGTAGGACAGTTTAGCTCCTATAATTCACCCCTCCACTTT. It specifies CASSVGQFSSYNSPLHF.

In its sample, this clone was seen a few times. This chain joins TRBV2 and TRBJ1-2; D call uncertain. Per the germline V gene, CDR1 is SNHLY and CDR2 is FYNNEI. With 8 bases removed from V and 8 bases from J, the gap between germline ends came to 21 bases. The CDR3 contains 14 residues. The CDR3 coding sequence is TGTGCCAGCGGGCTCTGGCGGGGAACGGACGGCTACACCTTC. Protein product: CASGLWRGTDGYTF.

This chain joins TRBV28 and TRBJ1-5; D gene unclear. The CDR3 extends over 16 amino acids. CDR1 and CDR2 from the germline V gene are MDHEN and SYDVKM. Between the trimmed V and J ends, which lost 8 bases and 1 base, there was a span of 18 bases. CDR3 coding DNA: TGTGCCAGCCACTATCAGACGGCCCTAAGCAATCAGCCCCAGCATTTT. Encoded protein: CASHYQTALSNQPQHF. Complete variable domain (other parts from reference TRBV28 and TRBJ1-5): DVKVTQSSRYLVKRTGEKVFLECVQDMDHENMFWYRQDPGLGLRLIYFSYDVKMKEKGDIPEGYSVSREKKERFSLILESASTNQTSMYLCASHYQTALSNQPQHFGDGTRLSIL.

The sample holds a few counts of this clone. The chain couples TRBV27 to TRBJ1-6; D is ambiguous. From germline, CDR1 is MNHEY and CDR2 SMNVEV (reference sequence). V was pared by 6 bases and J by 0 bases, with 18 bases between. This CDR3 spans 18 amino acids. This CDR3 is CASRNREIPSSYNSPLHF. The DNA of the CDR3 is TGTGCCAGCAGAAATCGGGAAATCCCGAGCTCCTATAATTCACCCCTCCACTTT.

The CDR3 region is CASSFRTANTYEQYF. The CDR3 DNA reads as TGCGCCAGCAGCTTCCGGACAGCCAATACCTACGAGCAGTACTTC. V is TRBV5-1 and J is TRBJ2-7; a possible D gene is TRBD1 (6 bases). Germline assignment: CDR1 SGHRS and CDR2 YFSETQ. The V and J ends lost 2 bases and 2 bases respectively, with 14 bases between them. The CDR3 has 15 amino acids.

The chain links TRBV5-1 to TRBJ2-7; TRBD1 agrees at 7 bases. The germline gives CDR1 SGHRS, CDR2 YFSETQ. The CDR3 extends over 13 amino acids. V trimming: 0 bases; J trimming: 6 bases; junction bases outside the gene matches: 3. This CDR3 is CASSLGTGGEQYF. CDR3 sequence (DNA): TGCGCCAGCAGCTTGGGGACAGGTGGCGAGCAGTACTTC. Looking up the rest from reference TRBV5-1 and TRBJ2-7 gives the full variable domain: KAGVTQTPRYLIKTRGQQVTLSCSPISGHRSVSWYQQTPGQGLQFLFEYFSETQRNKGNFPGRFSGRQFSNSRSEMNVSTLELGDSALYLCASSLGTGGEQYFGPGTRLTVT.

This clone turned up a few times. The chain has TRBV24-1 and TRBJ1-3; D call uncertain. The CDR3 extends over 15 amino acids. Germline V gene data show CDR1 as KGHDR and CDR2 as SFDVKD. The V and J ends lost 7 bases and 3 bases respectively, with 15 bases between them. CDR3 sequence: CATSVHWRNGNTIYF. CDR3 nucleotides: TGTGCCACCAGCGTTCATTGGAGGAATGGAAACACCATATATTTT.

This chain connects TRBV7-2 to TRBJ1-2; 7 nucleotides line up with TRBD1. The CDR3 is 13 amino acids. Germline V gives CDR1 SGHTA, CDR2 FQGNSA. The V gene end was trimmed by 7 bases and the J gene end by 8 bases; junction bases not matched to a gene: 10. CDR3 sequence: CASNADRVKGYTF. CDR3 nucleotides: TGTGCCAGCAACGCCGACAGGGTAAAGGGCTACACCTTC.

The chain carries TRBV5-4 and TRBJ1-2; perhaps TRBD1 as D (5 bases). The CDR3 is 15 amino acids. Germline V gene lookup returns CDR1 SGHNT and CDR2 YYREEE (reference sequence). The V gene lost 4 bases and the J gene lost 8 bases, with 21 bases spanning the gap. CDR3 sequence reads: CASSLVGQGSRGYTF. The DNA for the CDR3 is TGTGCCAGCAGCCTTGTCGGCCAGGGAAGTCGGGGCTACACCTTC.

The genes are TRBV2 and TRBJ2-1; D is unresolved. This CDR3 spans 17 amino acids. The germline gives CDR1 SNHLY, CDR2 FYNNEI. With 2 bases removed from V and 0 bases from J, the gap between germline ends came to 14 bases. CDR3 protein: CASSEPEPPSSYNEQFF. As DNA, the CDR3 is TGTGCCAGCAGTGAACCCGAACCGCCGAGCTCCTACAATGAGCAGTTCTTC.

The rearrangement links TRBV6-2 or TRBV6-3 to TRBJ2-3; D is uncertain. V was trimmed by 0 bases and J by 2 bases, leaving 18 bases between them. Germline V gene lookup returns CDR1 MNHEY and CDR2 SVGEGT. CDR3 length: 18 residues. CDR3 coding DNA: TGTGCCAGCAGTTACTCGTTTCGAGCCACAGTCTACACAGATACGCAGTATTTT. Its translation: CASSYSFRATVYTDTQYF.